This TCR beta chain comes out of a study of blood T cell repertoires in COVID-19. Study-wide context: The origin of the acute and convalescent COVID-19 samples was the United States, Italy and Spain.

In the study's own analysis: By means of reference gene primer amplification, nucleated cell counts were estimated. The method was immunoSEQ multiplex PCR; TCRdb's version includes in-frame clones alone and lacks a portion of them. D and trimming come from the DNA, and the V and J calls and clone size come from that table. This table has almost 100,000 clones, about 89% appearing once. CDR1 is SGHRS, CDR2 YFSETQ, per germline. The germline V and J ends were trimmed by 3 bases and 1 base, with 13 bases remaining between them. This CDR3 comprises 15 residues. This clone was counted a single time. Material: peripheral blood. The chain carries TRBV5-1 and TRBJ1-1; a possible D gene is TRBD1 (5 bases). The TCR originated in a man aged 45-60 years with acute or convalescent COVID-19. CDR3 residues: CASSSGHGSNTEAFF. Written as DNA, the CDR3 is TGCGCCAGCAGCTCTGGACACGGTTCGAACACTGAAGCTTTCTTT.